The next 4 T cell receptor beta chains were all read from a single sample in a study of blood T cell repertoires in COVID-19. Sequenced by immunoSEQ multiplex PCR; TCRdb stores in-frame clones only, minus some. The table lists about 240,000 clones, 70% to 90% of them singletons. The sample was peripheral blood. The receptors here all came from a woman in her 70s with active or convalescent COVID-19.

This chain connects TRBV6-5 to TRBJ1-1; TRBD1 aligns across 7 bases. Losses at the gene ends were 4 bases for V and 7 bases for J; bases not matched to a gene: 9. CDR1 MNHEY and CDR2 SVGAGI come from the germline V gene. The length of the CDR3 is 14 residues. The CDR3 DNA is TGTGCCAGCAGTTCGGACAGGCCTTCCAGTGAAGCTTTCTTT. Its translation: CASSSDRPSSEAFF.

The genes are TRBV6-2 or TRBV6-3 and TRBJ1-1; maybe TRBD1 (5 bases). The V and J ends lost 6 bases and 3 bases respectively, with 17 bases between them. Germline V gene sequence: CDR1 MNHEY, CDR2 SVGEGT. The CDR3 has 15 residues. CDR3 amino acids: CASSRGRARHTEAFF. The CDR3 DNA follows: TGTGCCAGCAGCCGGGGCCGGGCAAGACACACTGAAGCTTTCTTT.

The V and J genes are TRBV9 and TRBJ2-1; a weak D match, TRBD2 (6 bases). Germline V lookup: CDR1 SGDLS, CDR2 YYNGEE. This CDR3 comprises 19 residues. V was pared by 5 bases and J by 5 bases, with 29 bases between. The CDR3 sequence: CASRLPPLYGGNGHNEQFF. As DNA, the CDR3 is TGTGCCAGCAGACTTCCCCCCCTATACGGGGGTAATGGCCACAATGAGCAGTTCTTC.

The V and J genes are TRBV19 and TRBJ2-1; 9 bases match TRBD1. CDR1 LNHDA and CDR2 SQIVND come from the germline V gene (reference sequence). V shed 3 bases, J shed 12 bases, and the junction held 15 bases outside the gene matches. The CDR3 covers 16 residues. CDR3: CASSIPSGTGLDGQFF. The CDR3 DNA reads as TGTGCCAGTAGTATCCCCTCCGGGACAGGGCTTGATGGGCAGTTCTTC.